In its sample, the clone carrying this T cell receptor (beta chain) was seen a few times. The target antigen is unknown. Orbital computed tomography, thyroid ultrasound, TRAb, serum thyroxine and clinical symptoms formed the basis of diagnosis. The PBMCs used were ones drawn from approximately 10 ml of fresh peripheral blood. Amplification of TCR beta CDR3 regions used RNA transcripts. RT-PCR in the first round used HTBI primers; a second-round multiplex PCR followed. TCRdb re-called the multiplex PCR reads with MiXCR, one entry per CDR3 protein. The table records around 660,000 distinct CDR3 sequences, under 50% of them present only once. These data come from a study of Graves' ophthalmopathy and Graves' hyperthyroidism. The study, taken as a whole, reports: With a specificity of 72.22% and a sensitivity of 70.59%, the model predicted ophthalmopathy progression. Also, most clonotypes expanded in the thyroid above 0.001 frequency appeared in blood.

The clonotype originates from an adult man with Graves' ophthalmopathy. Sequencing was done on a sample of peripheral blood.

The CDR3 bases are TGTGCCAGCAGCGGGAGGGCTTACGAGCAGTACTTC. It translates to CASSGRAYEQYF. This rearrangement joins TRBV27 to TRBJ2-7; 8 bases line up with TRBD2. The trim removed 6 bases at V and 4 bases at J, leaving 2 bases unmatched. The length of the CDR3 is 12 residues. Germline V gene data show CDR1 as MNHEY and CDR2 as SMNVEV (reference sequence).